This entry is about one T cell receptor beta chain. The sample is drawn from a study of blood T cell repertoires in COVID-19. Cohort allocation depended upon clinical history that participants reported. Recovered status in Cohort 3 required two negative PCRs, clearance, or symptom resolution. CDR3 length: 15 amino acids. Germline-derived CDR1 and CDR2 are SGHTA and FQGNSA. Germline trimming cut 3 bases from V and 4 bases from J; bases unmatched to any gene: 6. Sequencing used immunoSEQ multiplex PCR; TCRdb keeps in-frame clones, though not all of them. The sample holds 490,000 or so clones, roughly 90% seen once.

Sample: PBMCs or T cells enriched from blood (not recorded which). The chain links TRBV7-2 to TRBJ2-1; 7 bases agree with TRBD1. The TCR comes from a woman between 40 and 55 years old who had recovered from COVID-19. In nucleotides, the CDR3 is TGTGCCAGCAGCTTGGGGCCGGGACAGTACAATGAGCAGTTCTTC. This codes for CASSLGPGQYNEQFF.